These 4 T cell receptor beta chains were sequenced from one sample in a study of cytomegalovirus exposure and HLA in healthy donors. Produced via immunoSEQ multiplex PCR; TCRdb's table is partial and in-frame only. The profile shows 100,000 to 150,000 clones, under 90% of them singletons. Sequenced input: PBMCs. Receptor source: a woman aged 25 to 39 in good health and CMV-seronegative.

The V and J genes are TRBV27 and TRBJ2-7; tentatively, D is TRBD1 (5 bases). Trimming left V 5 bases short and J 4 bases short, with 12 bases between. CDR3 size: 13 residues. Germline loops: CDR1 MNHEY, CDR2 SMNVEV (reference sequence). CDR3 protein: CASSAFQGYEQYF. The CDR3 DNA reads as TGTGCCAGCAGTGCCTTCCAGGGTTACGAGCAGTACTTC.

The chain carries TRBV23-1 and TRBJ2-6, with D possibly TRBD2 on 6 matching bases. TRBV23-1 is assigned to the ORF class and has an uncertain function. The CDR3 covers 20 residues. V was pared by 0 bases and J by 1 base, with 19 bases between. The DNA of the CDR3 is TGCGCCAGCAGTCAATCGCGGGGTGACAGTCACCTATCTGGGGCCAACGTCCTGACTTTC. It is translated as CASSQSRGDSHLSGANVLTF.

In its sample, this clone was seen many times. J is TRBJ2-5 and V is TRBV6-1, with D uncertain. This CDR3 has 13 residues. V lost 10 bases, J lost 0 bases, and 12 bases lay in between. Per germline, CDR1 MNHNS and CDR2 SASEGT. The CDR3 loop is CATRNPHQETQYF. For the CDR3, the DNA is TGTGCCACGAGAAATCCTCACCAAGAGACCCAGTACTTC.

The rearrangement uses TRBV19 and TRBJ1-1; a weak D match, TRBD1 (5 bases). V dropped 3 bases and J dropped 5 bases, with 16 bases sitting between them. This CDR3 has 15 amino acids. Germline-derived CDR1 and CDR2 are LNHDA and SQIVND (reference sequence). The CDR3 reads CASSMVGPTRTEAFF. In DNA, the CDR3 is TGTGCCAGTAGTATGGTGGGGCCGACTAGGACTGAAGCTTTCTTT. Combining the CDR3 with reference TRBV19 and TRBJ1-1 gives the whole variable domain DGGITQSPKYLFRKEGQNVTLSCEQNLNHDAMYWYRQDPGQGLRLIYYSQIVNDFQKGDIAEGYSVSREKKESFPLTVTSAQKNPTAFYLCASSMVGPTRTEAFFGQGTRLTVV.